These 20 T cell receptor beta chains were all obtained from the same sample, sequenced in a study of Ad26.COV2.S vaccination and SARS-CoV-2 variants. TCRdb keeps only in-frame clones here, not all; method: immunoSEQ multiplex PCR. The repertoire holds about 390,000 clones, with 92% as singletons. Documented treatment: over 15 received Ad26.COV2.S at low or high dose, single or two shots; roughly five received placebo; per-sample allocation not given. Collection of samples fell on day 63 after the first vaccine or placebo injection. The sample consisted of peripheral blood, taken in a trial of Ad26.COV2.S vaccine versus placebo. Receptor source: a person aged 18 to 65 who received the Ad26.COV2.S COVID-19 vaccine or a placebo.

This chain uses TRBV19 with TRBJ1-1; weak D call: TRBD1 (6 bases). There are 13 residues in the CDR3. V was trimmed by 7 bases and J by 6 bases, leaving 15 bases between them. The V gene's germline CDR1 is LNHDA and CDR2 SQIVND (reference sequence). CDR3 sequence reads: CASTLSGGAEAFF. Here the CDR3 DNA reads TGTGCCAGTACCTTATCCGGGGGCGCTGAAGCTTTCTTT.

The chain employs TRBV6-1 and TRBJ1-2; the match to TRBD1 covers 7 bases. The CDR3 totals 14 residues. V trimming: 0 bases; J trimming: 4 bases; junction bases outside the gene matches: 2. The V gene's germline CDR1 is MNHNS and CDR2 SASEGT. Written as DNA, the CDR3 is TGTGCCAGCAGTGAAGCCGGGACAGTCTATGGCTACACCTTC. Residues: CASSEAGTVYGYTF.

The chain recombines TRBV20-1 with TRBJ2-5; D remains ambiguous. CDR3 size: 13 residues. Germline assignment: CDR1 DFQATT and CDR2 SNEGSKA (reference sequence). V lost 3 bases and J 5 bases, leaving 13 bases between the germline ends. As DNA, the CDR3 is TGCAGTGCTAGTAGGGTAGCCGGGGAGACCCAGTACTTC. The encoded protein is CSASRVAGETQYF.

This rearrangement joins TRBV7-2 to TRBJ1-2; D ambiguous. Germline CDR1 reads SGHTA; CDR2 reads FQGNSA. V was shortened by 4 bases and J by 0 bases, with 12 bases between the two germline ends. CDR3 size: 15 residues. This CDR3 is CASSSSLSSNYGYTF. The DNA for the CDR3 is TGTGCCAGCAGCTCAAGTCTATCCTCTAACTATGGCTACACCTTC.

The CDR3 coding sequence is TGCGCCAGCAGCCAAGAACTAGGGTCGGAAAATTCACCCCTCCACTTT. Translating gives CASSQELGSENSPLHF. V and J are TRBV4-3 and TRBJ1-6; D remains ambiguous. Trimming removed 0 bases from V and 7 bases from J, with 13 bases in between. There are 16 residues in the CDR3. Per germline, CDR1 LGHNA and CDR2 YSLEER.

This clone was seen only once. The chain carries TRBV6-1 and TRBJ2-2; 11 bases are shared with TRBD2. Germline V gene sequence: CDR1 MNHNS, CDR2 SASEGT. The CDR3 runs 15 residues. J was trimmed by 5 bases and V by 5 bases; bases with no gene match: 4. The CDR3 DNA sequence: TGTGCCAGCAGTAATAGCGGGGGGGCAACCGGGGAGCTGTTTTTT. It is translated as CASSNSGGATGELFF.

Of note for this clone: Other DNA sequences within the sample encode an identical CDR3. The chain uses TRBV7-9 and TRBJ2-7, with TRBD1 identical over 8 bases. Germline V CDR1 and CDR2: SEHNR, FQNEAQ (reference sequence). This CDR3 spans 15 amino acids. Trimming at V came to 5 bases and at J to 0 bases, leaving 6 bases not matched to a gene. The CDR3 region is CASSPFGTGSYEQYF. The CDR3 DNA reads as TGTGCCAGCAGCCCTTTTGGGACAGGCTCCTACGAGCAGTACTTC.

This clone has just a few counts. The gene calls are TRBV9 and TRBJ2-1, with D unclear. Trimming removed 4 bases from V and 7 bases from J, with 9 bases in between. This CDR3 is 12 amino acids long. The germline V gene has CDR1 SGDLS and CDR2 YYNGEE. The CDR3 bases are TGTGCCAGCAGCCTTGGGCCGAATGAGCAGTTCTTC. Translation: CASSLGPNEQFF.

The V and J genes are TRBV6-5 and TRBJ1-1; no definite D call. The V end was cut by 5 bases, the J end by 1 base, with 14 bases between. CDR1 is MNHEY and CDR2 is SVGAGI in the germline V gene. This CDR3 region has 15 residues. This CDR3 reads CASSTPRTGNTEAFF. Written as DNA, the CDR3 is TGTGCCAGCAGTACTCCGCGGACGGGGAACACTGAAGCTTTCTTT.

The rearrangement uses TRBV6-2 or TRBV6-3 and TRBJ1-5, with unresolved D. The germline V gene has CDR1 MNHEY and CDR2 SVGEGT. The CDR3 covers 16 residues. Trimming removed 0 bases from V and 2 bases from J, with 11 bases in between. CDR3 nucleotides: TGTGCCAGCAGTTACTCGAATACTTTTGGCAATCAGCCCCAGCATTTT. Protein sequence: CASSYSNTFGNQPQHF.

The chain recombines TRBV7-2 with TRBJ2-3; TRBD2 matches at 10 bases. Germline V gene sequence: CDR1 SGHTA, CDR2 FQGNSA. The length of the CDR3 is 17 residues. J was trimmed by 8 bases and V by 4 bases; bases with no gene match: 15. CDR3 nucleotides: TGTGCCAGCAGCTCTGGTGAGGTAGCGGGGGGAGGTGGTACGCAGTATTTT. Protein: CASSSGEVAGGGGTQYF. Filled out from reference TRBV7-2 and TRBJ2-3, the complete variable domain reads GAGVSQSPSNKVTEKGKDVELRCDPISGHTALYWYRQSLGQGLEFLIYFQGNSAPDKSGLPSDRFSAERTGGSVSTLTIQRTQQEDSAVYLCASSSGEVAGGGGTQYFGPGTRLTVL.

The chain employs TRBV6-2 or TRBV6-3 and TRBJ2-5; 11 positions match TRBD2. CDR1 is MNHEY and CDR2 is SVGEGT in the germline V gene. This CDR3 has 18 amino acids. J was trimmed by 4 bases and V by 1 base; bases with no gene match: 11. The CDR3 DNA follows: TGTGCCAGCAGTTACTACGGTAGCGGGGGGGCCTTGCGAGAGACCCAGTACTTC. Protein: CASSYYGSGGALRETQYF.

The CDR3 DNA sequence: TGTGCCAGCAGCGTAGATAACAGGGGTCAAGAGACCCAGTACTTC. Translation gives CASSVDNRGQETQYF. The chain is built from TRBV9 and TRBJ2-5, with TRBD1 matching over 7 bases. The CDR3 totals 15 residues. Germline CDR1 is SGDLS and CDR2 is YYNGEE. J gave up 2 bases and V 0 bases, and 4 bases lay outside the gene matches.

This chain connects TRBV19 to TRBJ1-3; D unclear. Germline V gene sequence: CDR1 LNHDA, CDR2 SQIVND (reference sequence). The CDR3 is 15 residues long. V was pared by 3 bases and J by 0 bases, with 9 bases between. The CDR3 protein is CASSMDGNSGNTIYF. The CDR3 nucleotides read TGTGCCAGTAGTATGGACGGTAACTCTGGAAACACCATATATTTT.

The V gene is TRBV28, the J gene TRBJ2-1, with 11 bases fitting TRBD2. CDR1 and CDR2 (germline): MDHEN, SYDVKM. The CDR3 is made up of 15 amino acids. Trimming at V came to 5 bases and at J to 4 bases, leaving 4 bases not matched to a gene. DNA for the CDR3: TGTGCCAGCAGTCTGGGACTAGCGGATTACAATGAGCAGTTCTTC. Its protein product is CASSLGLADYNEQFF.

The V gene is TRBV5-1, the J gene TRBJ1-5; no clear D. Trimming shortened V by 4 bases and J by 2 bases, and 13 bases separated the two germline ends. The V gene's germline CDR1 is SGHRS and CDR2 YFSETQ. The CDR3 is 15 residues long. The CDR3: CASSPFGSGNQPQHF. The CDR3 DNA sequence: TGCGCCAGCAGCCCCTTCGGTAGTGGCAATCAGCCCCAGCATTTT. Full variable domain (outside the CDR3, taken from reference TRBV5-1 and TRBJ1-5): KAGVTQTPRYLIKTRGQQVTLSCSPISGHRSVSWYQQTPGQGLQFLFEYFSETQRNKGNFPGRFSGRQFSNSRSEMNVSTLELGDSALYLCASSPFGSGNQPQHFGDGTRLSIL.

The chain's CDR3 is CASHGVDGYTF. DNA for the CDR3: TGCGCCAGCCACGGGGTAGACGGCTACACCTTC. This chain connects TRBV5-1 to TRBJ1-2; D call uncertain. Trimming took off 7 bases at V and 8 bases at J, with 12 bases between the two ends. Germline CDR1 reads SGHRS; CDR2 reads YFSETQ. The CDR3 is made up of 11 amino acids.

The chain couples TRBV28 to TRBJ2-1; TRBD2 agrees at 11 bases. The V gene end was trimmed by 6 bases and the J gene end by 7 bases; junction bases not matched to a gene: 8. This CDR3 comprises 15 residues. Germline CDR1 MDHEN, CDR2 SYDVKM. The CDR3 is CASSSAGTSGNEQFF. In nucleotides, the CDR3 is TGTGCCAGCAGCTCCGCCGGGACTAGCGGTAATGAGCAGTTCTTC.

The rearrangement joins TRBV28 to TRBJ1-2; D remains unclear. Deletions cut 10 bases from V and 7 bases from J, with 28 bases between. The CDR3 covers 16 residues. Germline CDR1 is MDHEN and CDR2 is SYDVKM. CDR3 nucleotide sequence: TGTGCCACCAGATCCCCCCCCCTCCTCATCGGAGGTGGCTACACCTTC. It encodes CATRSPPLLIGGGYTF.

The J gene is TRBJ2-5, the V gene TRBV7-2, with D possibly matching TRBD1 (6 bases). V lost 3 bases and J lost 2, with 10 bases in between. The CDR3 totals 14 residues. Germline V gene sequence: CDR1 SGHTA, CDR2 FQGNSA. In nucleotides, the CDR3 is TGTGCCAGCAGCTTCACGGGACAACAAGAGACCCAGTACTTC. Amino acid sequence: CASSFTGQQETQYF.